This TCR beta chain derives from a study of cytomegalovirus exposure and HLA in healthy donors. The CDR3 runs to 15 residues. V lost 1 base and J lost 3; bases outside the gene matches: 3. The V gene's germline CDR1 is ENHRY and CDR2 SYGVKD. Primers: 60 Vbeta forward and 13 Jbeta reverse. The assay was immunoSEQ multiplex PCR, and TCRdb's table has in-frame clones only and misses some. In the table there are fewer than 200,000 clones, roughly 71% of which are singletons. The source material was PBMCs. V usage is TRBV10-3 and J usage is TRBJ1-1; 9 nucleotides agree with TRBD1. The TCR comes from a woman between 50 and 59 years old in good health and CMV-seropositive. The CDR3 reads CAISELTGGDTEAFF. CDR3 bases: TGTGCCATCAGTGAGTTGACAGGGGGGGACACTGAAGCTTTCTTT.